Each of the 25 T cell receptor beta chains below was sequenced from the same sample in a study of early T cells in non-severe SARS-CoV-2 infection. TCRdb analysed the 5' RACE reads with MiXCR anew, one entry per CDR3 protein. The profile shows about 77,000 distinct CDR3 sequences, 10% to 15% of them singletons. The source material was whole blood, sampled at baseline. The receptors here all came from an adult who was a healthcare worker with PCR-confirmed SARS-CoV-2 infection or an uninfected control (not recorded which). The donor label of this sample is uncertain.

A few counts support this clonotype. CDR3 in amino acids: CASSLRSEQYF. In DNA, the CDR3 is TGTGCCAGCAGCTTACGTTCCGAGCAGTACTTC. The rearrangement uses TRBV14 and TRBJ2-7; no definite D call. V lost 5 bases and J 6 bases, leaving 8 bases between the germline ends. CDR1 and CDR2 (germline): SGHDN, FVKESK. The CDR3 loop spans 11 amino acids.

At least ten counts were recorded for this clonotype. V gene TRBV7-2 combines with J gene TRBJ2-3; 11 bases align to TRBD2. V gave up 4 bases and J gave up 0 bases; unmatched junction bases: 9. Germline CDR1 and CDR2: SGHTA and FQGNSA. The CDR3 sequence is 18 residues long. The CDR3 loop is CASSSMGLAADSTDTQYF. The CDR3 DNA sequence: TGTGCCAGCAGCTCGATGGGACTAGCGGCCGATAGCACAGATACGCAGTATTTT. The full variable domain, its missing parts supplied by reference TRBV7-2 and TRBJ2-3, is GAGVSQSPSNKVTEKGKDVELRCDPISGHTALYWYRQSLGQGLEFLIYFQGNSAPDKSGLPSDRFSAERTGGSVSTLTIQRTQQEDSAVYLCASSSMGLAADSTDTQYFGPGTRLTVL.

This rearrangement joins TRBV6-6 to TRBJ2-7, with D perhaps matching TRBD1 (5 bases). The CDR3 loop spans 13 amino acids. The V and J ends lost 3 bases and 0 bases respectively, with 6 bases between them. Germline CDR1 is MNHNY and CDR2 is SVGAGI (reference sequence). The CDR3 is CASSYDSSYEQYF. The CDR3 DNA reads as TGTGCCAGCAGTTATGACAGCTCCTACGAGCAGTACTTC.

The chain joins TRBV6-2 or TRBV6-3 to TRBJ2-7; the D gene is possibly TRBD2 (5 bases). From germline, CDR1 is MNHEY and CDR2 SVGEGT. CDR3 length: 15 amino acids. V was cut by 1 base and J by 5 bases, with 15 bases left in between. DNA for the CDR3: TGTGCCAGCAGTTACTACCGGGGTGCGATAGACGAGCAGTACTTC. Translated, it gives CASSYYRGAIDEQYF.

The J gene is TRBJ2-7, the V gene TRBV6-6; D remains unclear. CDR1 is MNHNY and CDR2 is SVGAGI in the germline V gene (reference sequence). The CDR3 spans 12 residues. The V end lost 2 bases, the J end lost 0 bases, and 2 bases lay between the germline ends. The CDR3 is CASSYNSYEQYF. CDR3 nucleotides: TGTGCCAGCAGTTACAACTCCTACGAGCAGTACTTC.

This clonotype has only a few counts. V usage is TRBV5-1 and J usage is TRBJ2-7; possibly TRBD2 for D (6 bases). The CDR3 runs 15 residues. Looked up from germline, CDR1 is SGHRS and CDR2 is YFSETQ. Trimming pared 0 bases from V and 9 bases from J, leaving 19 bases between. CDR3 amino acids: CASSLGRTMDFGQYF. The CDR3 nucleotides are TGCGCCAGCAGCTTGGGGCGGACTATGGACTTTGGGCAGTACTTC. Full variable domain (missing parts from reference TRBV5-1 and TRBJ2-7): KAGVTQTPRYLIKTRGQQVTLSCSPISGHRSVSWYQQTPGQGLQFLFEYFSETQRNKGNFPGRFSGRQFSNSRSEMNVSTLELGDSALYLCASSLGRTMDFGQYFGPGTRLTVT.

This clonotype has ten or more counts. In DNA form, the CDR3 reads TGCAGTGCTAGGCTCTACGGGGAGACCCAGTACTTC. Translation gives CSARLYGETQYF. The V gene is TRBV20-1, the J gene TRBJ2-5; D is unresolved. The germline CDR1 and CDR2 sequences are DFQATT and SNEGSKA (reference sequence). Trimming took off 3 bases at V and 5 bases at J, with 10 bases between the two ends. The CDR3 is made up of 12 amino acids.

The table lists this clonotype with many counts. The genes are TRBV4-3 and TRBJ2-5, with D maybe TRBD2 (6 bases). The CDR3 extends over 15 amino acids. Germline V gives CDR1 LGHNA, CDR2 YSLEER. V lost 4 bases and J lost 1, with 13 bases in between. Here the CDR3 DNA reads TGCGCCAGCAGCCGGGGGGAGCGTTTCCAAGAGACCCAGTACTTC. It is translated as CASSRGERFQETQYF.

In its sample, this clonotype was seen a few times. The chain joins TRBV4-3 to TRBJ1-1; D possibly corresponds to TRBD1 (5 bases). CDR1 is LGHNA, CDR2 YSLEER, per germline. The V and J ends lost 3 bases and 3 bases respectively, with 8 bases between them. The CDR3 length is 13 residues. The DNA for the CDR3 is TGCGCCAGCAGCCAGAGGGGATACACTGAAGCTTTCTTT. Encoded protein: CASSQRGYTEAFF.

This clonotype was counted only a few times. The chain combines TRBV5-1 with TRBJ2-7; D assignment may be TRBD1 or TRBD2 (5 bases each). V dropped 1 base and J dropped 4 bases, with 12 bases sitting between them. Germline V gene lookup returns CDR1 SGHRS and CDR2 YFSETQ. The CDR3 covers 14 residues. The CDR3 loop reads CASSLMQGPYEQYF. The CDR3 DNA reads TGCGCCAGCAGCTTGATGCAGGGACCTTACGAGCAGTACTTC.

This clonotype has only a few counts. The chain links TRBV12-3 or TRBV12-4 to TRBJ2-1, with no clear D. This CDR3 region has 13 residues. Trimming took off 1 base at V and 9 bases at J, with 10 bases between the two ends. Here the CDR3 reads CASSLGWWGEQFF. CDR3 bases: TGTGCCAGCAGTTTAGGGTGGTGGGGTGAGCAGTTCTTC.

This chain joins TRBV3-1 and TRBJ1-1; the D gene is possibly TRBD1 (5 bases). V lost 4 bases to trimming and J lost 1 base, with 13 bases between them. CDR3 length: 15 residues. CDR1 and CDR2 from the germline V gene are LGHDT and YNNKEL (reference sequence). The CDR3 reads CASSRSRVKNTEAFF. CDR3 nucleotides: TGTGCCAGCAGCCGATCCAGGGTGAAGAACACTGAAGCTTTCTTT.

CDR3 sequence reads: CRPQTRGTEAFF. The CDR3 DNA reads TGCAGACCCCAGACCCGGGGCACTGAAGCTTTCTTT. The V gene is TRBV20-1, the J gene TRBJ1-1, with D uncertain. Germline loops: CDR1 DFQATT, CDR2 SNEGSKA (reference sequence). This CDR3 is 12 amino acids long.

This clonotype was found a few times. The chain has TRBV20-1 and TRBJ1-3, with 8 positions matching TRBD1. Germline values: CDR1 DFQATT, CDR2 SNEGSKA (reference sequence). Trimming cost V 8 bases and J 2 bases; bases outside gene matches: 2. The CDR3 spans 12 residues. The CDR3 protein is CSQQGAGNTIYF. The CDR3 DNA reads TGCAGTCAACAGGGGGCTGGAAACACCATATATTTT.

The J gene is TRBJ1-4, the V gene TRBV25-1; D may be TRBD1 (6 bases). The CDR3 contains 13 residues. V was trimmed by 6 bases and J by 5 bases, leaving 10 bases between them. Germline V lookup: CDR1 MGHDK, CDR2 SYGVNS. The CDR3 DNA follows: TGTGCCAGCAGCAGGGGCCCCAATGAAAAACTGTTTTTT. As protein: CASSRGPNEKLFF.

The rearrangement uses TRBV7-7 and TRBJ2-5; 9 nucleotides match TRBD1. Per the germline V gene, CDR1 is SSHAT and CDR2 is FNYEAQ (reference sequence). This CDR3 comprises 14 residues. V dropped 5 bases and J dropped 4; count of bases not matched to a gene: 5. The CDR3 region is CASSPGQGGETQYF. In DNA form, the CDR3 reads TGTGCCAGCAGCCCGGGACAGGGAGGAGAGACCCAGTACTTC.

V gene TRBV10-3 combines with J gene TRBJ2-7; D is unresolved. Per germline, CDR1 ENHRY and CDR2 SYGVKD. The germline V and J ends were trimmed by 8 bases and 0 bases, with 11 bases remaining between them. The CDR3 length is 13 residues. CDR3: CAIARHRSYEQYF. CDR3 bases: TGTGCCATCGCTCGACACCGCTCCTACGAGCAGTACTTC.

The table lists this clonotype with a count of one. V gene TRBV6-1 combines with J gene TRBJ1-2; 9 bases fit TRBD1. Trimming took 7 bases from V and 8 from J; bases not matched to a gene: 8. Germline values: CDR1 MNHNS, CDR2 SASEGT. This CDR3 is built from 13 residues. CDR3 nucleotides: TGTGCCAGCACCCTGGGACAGGGCGGCGGCTACACCTTC. Protein sequence: CASTLGQGGGYTF.

At least ten counts were recorded for this clonotype. The chain has TRBV2 and TRBJ1-1; the D gene is possibly TRBD1 (5 bases). Trimming removed 6 bases from V and 4 bases from J, with 15 bases in between. CDR1 and CDR2 from the germline V gene are SNHLY and FYNNEI. The CDR3 has 14 residues. The CDR3 sequence is CASRWGPFPTEAFF. The CDR3 bases are TGTGCCAGCAGATGGGGCCCCTTCCCCACTGAAGCTTTCTTT.

This clonotype was found many times. V usage is TRBV5-1 and J usage is TRBJ1-5, with D tentatively TRBD1 (5 bases). CDR1 SGHRS and CDR2 YFSETQ come from the germline V gene. Trimming shortened V by 4 bases and J by 8 bases, and 13 bases separated the two germline ends. The CDR3 loop spans 13 amino acids. CDR3 region: CASSPEGSKPQHF. DNA for the CDR3: TGCGCCAGCAGCCCGGAGGGGAGCAAGCCCCAGCATTTT.

This clonotype has ten or more counts. The chain recombines TRBV19 with TRBJ1-2; D is uncertain. V was cut by 1 base and J by 5 bases, with 5 bases left in between. The CDR3 spans 12 residues. Germline V CDR1 and CDR2: LNHDA, SQIVND (reference sequence). In DNA form, the CDR3 reads TGTGCCAGTAGTATAGGGGAATATGGCTACACCTTC. This codes for CASSIGEYGYTF.

This sequence joins TRBV7-8 and TRBJ2-3, with D perhaps matching TRBD1 or TRBD2 (6 bases each). Germline V gives CDR1 SGHVS, CDR2 FQNEAQ. The CDR3 has 16 amino acids. V was pared by 4 bases and J by 0 bases, with 14 bases between. The CDR3 sequence: CASSSLGGISTDTQYF. Written as DNA, the CDR3 is TGTGCCAGCAGCTCCCTAGGGGGGATTAGCACAGATACGCAGTATTTT.

The chain combines TRBV4-1 with TRBJ2-3, with 9 bases fitting TRBD2. Germline values: CDR1 MGHRA, CDR2 YSYEKL. Trimming at V came to 3 bases and at J to 0 bases, leaving 7 bases not matched to a gene. This CDR3 comprises 17 residues. The CDR3 nucleotides are TGCGCCAGCAGCCACCCTCTGGCGGGGGGGAGCACAGATACGCAGTATTTT. Translation gives CASSHPLAGGSTDTQYF.

The chain uses TRBV7-2 and TRBJ2-3; D uncertain. The CDR3 spans 13 residues. Trimming took 1 base from V and 4 from J, leaving 6 bases between them. The germline CDR1 and CDR2 sequences are SGHTA and FQGNSA. The CDR3 nucleotides read TGTGCCAGCAGCTTAGAACGGTCAGATACGCAGTATTTT. Protein: CASSLERSDTQYF.

The chain uses TRBV4-1 and TRBJ1-4, with unresolved D. The length of the CDR3 is 13 residues. The germline V gene encodes CDR1 MGHRA and CDR2 YSYEKL. Trimming left V 1 base short and J 8 bases short, with 8 bases between. As DNA, the CDR3 is TGCGCCAGCAGCCAAGTCGTTGGGGAAAAACTGTTTTTT. This codes for CASSQVVGEKLFF.